This T cell receptor beta chain was identified in a study of T cells after yellow fever vaccination. The TCR cDNA carried a universal primer site and UMIs from 5'RACE template switching. TCRdb independently ran MiXCR on the 5' RACE reads; one entry per CDR3 protein. The sample includes hundreds of thousands of distinct CDR3 sequences, around 12% of them seen just once. This clonotype was counted many times. This CDR3 spans 15 amino acids. V was pared by 3 bases and J by 4 bases, with 14 bases between. The receptor's source is a man between 18 and 29 years old who received the YFV17D yellow fever vaccine. This specimen consisted of CD4+ T cells sorted from PBMCs, obtained 15 days after the yellow fever booster vaccination. V gene TRBV12-3 or TRBV12-4 combines with J gene TRBJ2-3; D possibly corresponds to TRBD2 (7 bases). CDR3 protein: CASSLAWGGSDTQYF. CDR3 nucleotides: TGTGCCAGCAGTTTGGCTTGGGGGGGCTCAGATACGCAGTATTTT.